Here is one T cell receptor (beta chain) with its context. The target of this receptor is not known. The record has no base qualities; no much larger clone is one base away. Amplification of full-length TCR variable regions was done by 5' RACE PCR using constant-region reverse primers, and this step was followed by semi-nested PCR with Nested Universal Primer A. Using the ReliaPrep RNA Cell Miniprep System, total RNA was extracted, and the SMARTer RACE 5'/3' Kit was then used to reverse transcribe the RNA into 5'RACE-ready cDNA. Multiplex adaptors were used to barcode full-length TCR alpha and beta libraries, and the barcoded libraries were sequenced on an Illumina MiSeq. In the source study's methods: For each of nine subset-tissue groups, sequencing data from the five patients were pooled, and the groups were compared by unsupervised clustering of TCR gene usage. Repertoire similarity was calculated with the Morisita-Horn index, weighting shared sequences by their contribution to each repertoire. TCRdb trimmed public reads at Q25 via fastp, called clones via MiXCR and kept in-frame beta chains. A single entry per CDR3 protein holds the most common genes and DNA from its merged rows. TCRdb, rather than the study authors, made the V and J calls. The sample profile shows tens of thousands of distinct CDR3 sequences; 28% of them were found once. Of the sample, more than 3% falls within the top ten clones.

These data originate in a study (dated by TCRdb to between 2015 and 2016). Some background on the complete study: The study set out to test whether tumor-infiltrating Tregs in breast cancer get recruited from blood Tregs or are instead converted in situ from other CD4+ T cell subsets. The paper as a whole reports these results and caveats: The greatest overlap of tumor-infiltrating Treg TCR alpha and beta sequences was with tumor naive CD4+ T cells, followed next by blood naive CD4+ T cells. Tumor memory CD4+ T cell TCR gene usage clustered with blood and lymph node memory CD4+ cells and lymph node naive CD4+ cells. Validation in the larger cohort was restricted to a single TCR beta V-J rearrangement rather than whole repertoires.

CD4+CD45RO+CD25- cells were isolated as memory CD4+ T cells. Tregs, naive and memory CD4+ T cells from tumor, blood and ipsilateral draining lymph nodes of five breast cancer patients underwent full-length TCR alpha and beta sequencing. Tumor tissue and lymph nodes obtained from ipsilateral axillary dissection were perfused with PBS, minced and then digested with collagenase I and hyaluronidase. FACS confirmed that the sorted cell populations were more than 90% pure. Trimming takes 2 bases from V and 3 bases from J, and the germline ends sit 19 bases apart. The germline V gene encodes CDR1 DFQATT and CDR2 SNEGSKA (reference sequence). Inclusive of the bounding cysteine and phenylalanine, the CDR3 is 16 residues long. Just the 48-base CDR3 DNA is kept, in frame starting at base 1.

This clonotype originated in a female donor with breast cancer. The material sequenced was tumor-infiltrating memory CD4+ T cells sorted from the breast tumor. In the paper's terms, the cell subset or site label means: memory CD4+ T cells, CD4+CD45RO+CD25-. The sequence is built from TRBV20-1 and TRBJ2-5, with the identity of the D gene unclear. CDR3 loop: CSARNRVRQSEETQYF. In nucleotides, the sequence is TGCAGTGCTAGAAATCGGGTTAGGCAGAGCGAAGAGACCCAGTACTTC.